Below, 23 T cell receptor beta chains from the same sample are listed, as sequenced in a study of blood T cell repertoires in COVID-19. Data came from immunoSEQ multiplex PCR; TCRdb stores just in-frame clones and leaves some out. The table has over 85,000 clones, roughly 83% seen once. Material for sequencing was peripheral blood. The receptors originated from a human donor in a cohort sampled during active COVID-19.

This clone showed up just a few times. This rearrangement joins TRBV4-3 to TRBJ1-2; possible D gene TRBD1, 6 bases. The germline gives CDR1 LGHNA, CDR2 YSLEER. The CDR3 totals 14 residues. V lost 4 bases to trimming and J lost 7 bases, with 16 bases between them. As DNA, the CDR3 is TGCGCCAGCAGCCCGATAGGGGGTTTTTTTGGCTACACCTTC. Amino acids: CASSPIGGFFGYTF.

This clone was seen a few times. The V and J genes are TRBV5-6 and TRBJ2-7; TRBD1 matches 8 bases. V shed 1 base and J 0 bases; nucleotides not matched to a gene: 3. There are 15 residues in the CDR3. Germline values: CDR1 SGHDT, CDR2 YYEEEE. CDR3 loop: CASSLWGQDSYEQYF. CDR3 DNA: TGTGCCAGCAGCTTGTGGGGACAGGACTCCTACGAGCAGTACTTC.

This clone appeared a single time. The chain links TRBV6-1 to TRBJ2-3; D is possibly TRBD2 (5 bases). Germline CDR1 is MNHNS and CDR2 is SASEGT. V was trimmed by 2 bases and J by 0 bases, leaving 12 bases between them. CDR3 size: 16 residues. CDR3 loop: CASSEWSRLSTDTQYF. CDR3 DNA sequence: TGTGCCAGCAGTGAATGGTCAAGACTAAGCACAGATACGCAGTATTTT.

Here the CDR3 reads CASSPTRDYLSYEQYF. CDR3 sequence (DNA): TGTGCCAGCAGCCCCACCCGGGACTACCTCTCCTACGAGCAGTACTTC. The V gene is TRBV7-2, the J gene TRBJ2-7, with 7 bases that match TRBD2. V shed 5 bases and J 0 bases; nucleotides not matched to a gene: 10. The germline gives CDR1 SGHTA, CDR2 FQGNSA. This CDR3 is built from 16 residues. Full variable domain (missing parts from reference TRBV7-2 and TRBJ2-7): GAGVSQSPSNKVTEKGKDVELRCDPISGHTALYWYRQSLGQGLEFLIYFQGNSAPDKSGLPSDRFSAERTGGSVSTLTIQRTQQEDSAVYLCASSPTRDYLSYEQYFGPGTRLTVT.

The rearrangement joins TRBV3-1 (or the pseudogene TRBV3-2) to TRBJ2-2; 8 bases map to TRBD1. CDR1 is LGHDT, CDR2 YNNKEL, per germline (reference sequence). The V segment lost 0 bases and the J segment 5 bases; nucleotides outside the gene matches: 11. The CDR3 loop spans 18 amino acids. The CDR3, as DNA: TGTGCCAGCAGCCAAGATACGCACCAGGGGGCTGAAACCGGGGAGCTGTTTTTT. Encoded protein: CASSQDTHQGAETGELFF.

The sample holds one count of this clone. The gene calls are TRBV11-2 and TRBJ1-5, with TRBD1 matching over 9 bases. V lost 2 bases and J lost 5; bases outside the gene matches: 4. CDR3 length: 15 amino acids. Looked up from germline, CDR1 is SGHAT and CDR2 is FQNNGV. The CDR3 DNA reads as TGTGCCAGCAGCTTAAACAGGGGGCTCCATCAGCCCCAGCATTTT. Translating it yields CASSLNRGLHQPQHF.

The chain links TRBV18 to TRBJ2-7; 13 bases agree with TRBD2. The CDR3 spans 15 residues. Unmatched junction bases numbered 2, after V lost 3 bases and J lost 3 bases. Germline CDR1 and CDR2: KGHSH and LQKENI. The CDR3 here is CASSPGLAGNYEQYF. CDR3 nucleotides: TGTGCCAGCTCACCGGGACTAGCGGGAAACTACGAGCAGTACTTC. Drawing the rest from reference TRBV18 and TRBJ2-7, the complete variable domain is NAGVMQNPRHLVRRRGQEARLRCSPMKGHSHVYWYRQLPEEGLKFMVYLQKENIIDESGMPKERFSAEFPKEGPSILRIQQVVRGDSAAYFCASSPGLAGNYEQYFGPGTRLTVT.

The chain is built from TRBV11-1 and TRBJ2-2, with TRBD1 identical over 7 bases. With 6 bases clipped from V and 4 bases from J, the junction kept 8 bases outside the gene matches. CDR1 is SGHAT and CDR2 is FQDESV in the germline V gene (reference sequence). This CDR3 has 15 residues. The CDR3 nucleotides read TGTGCCAGCAGTCAAAGGGGGCCGAGCACCGGGGAGCTGTTTTTT. Amino acid sequence: CASSQRGPSTGELFF.

V and J are TRBV11-3 and TRBJ2-5; D remains ambiguous. The CDR3 is 12 residues long. Germline loops: CDR1 SGHNT, CDR2 YENEEA. Trimming stripped 2 bases from V and 4 bases from J, with 5 bases between. Written as DNA, the CDR3 is TGTGCCAGCAGCTTAACCGGAGAGACCCAGTACTTC. It is translated as CASSLTGETQYF.

The chain combines TRBV20-1 with TRBJ2-7, with 7 bases fitting TRBD2. Unmatched junction bases numbered 11, after V lost 3 bases and J lost 6 bases. This CDR3 is built from 14 residues. The germline V gene encodes CDR1 DFQATT and CDR2 SNEGSKA (reference sequence). This CDR3 is CSASRGDASLEQYF. The CDR3 coding sequence is TGCAGTGCTAGTCGGGGGGATGCTTCTCTCGAGCAGTACTTC.

The CDR3 DNA is TGCGCCAGCAGCTTGGCAGGGGACGGATATAATTCACCCCTCCACTTT. It yields the protein CASSLAGDGYNSPLHF. V and J are TRBV5-1 and TRBJ1-6; a possible D gene is TRBD1 (6 bases). The CDR3 has 16 amino acids. From germline, CDR1 is SGHRS and CDR2 YFSETQ. Trimming removed 0 bases at V and 4 bases at J, with 11 bases between.

J is TRBJ2-4 and V is TRBV11-2; 9 bases fit TRBD2. CDR1 is SGHAT, CDR2 FQNNGV, per germline. This CDR3 spans 16 amino acids. V shed 5 bases and J 7 bases; nucleotides not matched to a gene: 12. This chain's CDR3 is CASSLRGSGSVNIQYF. The DNA for the CDR3 is TGTGCCAGCAGCCTCCGGGGTAGCGGGAGTGTCAACATTCAGTACTTC.

The chain's CDR3 is CASSLAGGAFYGYTF. The CDR3 bases are TGTGCCAGCAGCTTAGCAGGGGGCGCTTTCTATGGCTACACCTTC. V is TRBV11-1 and J is TRBJ1-2; 7 nucleotides line up with TRBD1. The CDR3 extends over 15 amino acids. The germline CDR1 and CDR2 sequences are SGHAT and FQDESV (reference sequence). Losses at the gene ends were 0 bases for V and 4 bases for J; bases not matched to a gene: 5. Drawing the rest from reference TRBV11-1 and TRBJ1-2, the complete variable domain is EAEVAQSPRYKITEKSQAVAFWCDPISGHATLYWYRQILGQGPELLVQFQDESVVDDSQLPKDRFSAERLKGVDSTLKIQPAELGDSAMYLCASSLAGGAFYGYTFGSGTRLTVV.

The chain carries TRBV7-2 and TRBJ2-3; perhaps TRBD2 as D (6 bases). V was shortened by 0 bases and J by 4 bases, with 11 bases between the two germline ends. The CDR3 loop spans 15 amino acids. The V gene's germline CDR1 is SGHTA and CDR2 FQGNSA. The CDR3 protein is CASSLAGGRADTQYF. CDR3 DNA sequence: TGTGCCAGCAGCTTAGCGGGAGGTCGGGCAGATACGCAGTATTTT.

This chain links TRBV28 with TRBJ1-1; D may be TRBD1 (5 bases). Germline CDR1 and CDR2: MDHEN and SYDVKM. Trimming pared 3 bases from V and 0 bases from J, leaving 14 bases between. CDR3 size: 16 residues. The CDR3 nucleotides read TGTGCCAGCAGTTTCAAAAGGCTACAGGTGAACACTGAAGCTTTCTTT. Its translation is CASSFKRLQVNTEAFF.

The rearrangement uses TRBV29-1 and TRBJ2-7, with 7 bases fitting TRBD2. The V segment lost 5 bases and the J segment 2 bases; nucleotides outside the gene matches: 3. CDR3 length equals 12 residues. Germline V gene lookup returns CDR1 SQVTM and CDR2 ANQGSEA. DNA for the CDR3: TGCAGCGTTAGCGGGGCGACCTACGAGCAGTACTTC. Amino acids: CSVSGATYEQYF.

The rearrangement links TRBV29-1 to TRBJ1-2; 9 positions agree with TRBD1. Per germline, CDR1 SQVTM and CDR2 ANQGSEA. CDR3 length: 15 residues. The V and J ends lost 3 bases and 4 bases, in that order; junction bases with no gene match: 9. The CDR3 coding sequence is TGCAGCGTTGACCGGTGGGACAGGGTGAGCTATGGCTACACCTTC. Residues: CSVDRWDRVSYGYTF.

This clone was detected once. This sequence joins TRBV30 and TRBJ1-1; the D is unclear. Trimming took 7 bases from V and 3 from J, leaving 15 bases between them. Per germline, CDR1 GTSNPN and CDR2 SVGIG (reference sequence). CDR3 size: 13 residues. CDR3 region: CASTDLTDTEAFF. The CDR3 DNA is TGTGCCTCCACAGACCTTACGGACACTGAAGCTTTCTTT.

This clone was seen a single time. The genes are TRBV15 and TRBJ2-7; 14 bases fit TRBD2. The junction had 5 bases not matched to a gene; V was cut back by 1 base and J by 3 bases. CDR1 and CDR2 from the germline V gene are LNHNV and YYDKDF (reference sequence). CDR3 size: 17 residues. CDR3 DNA sequence: TGTGCCACCAGCAGAGCGGGACTAGCGGGAGCGAGCTACGAGCAGTACTTC. It encodes CATSRAGLAGASYEQYF.

CDR3 coding DNA: TGTGCCAGCAGTGAACAGGGGACGAACACTGAAGCTTTCTTT. Amino acid sequence: CASSEQGTNTEAFF. This chain joins TRBV2 and TRBJ1-1, with a tentative D call TRBD1 (6 bases). CDR1 and CDR2 (germline): SNHLY, FYNNEI. V was pared by 2 bases and J by 1 base, with 8 bases between. The CDR3 has 14 amino acids.

The chain joins TRBV5-4 to TRBJ2-3; 10 bases are a match to TRBD1. V gave up 6 bases and J gave up 2 bases; unmatched junction bases: 9. CDR3 length: 16 amino acids. Germline CDR1 and CDR2: SGHNT and YYREEE (reference sequence). Written as DNA, the CDR3 is TGTGCCAGCACCGTAGACAGGGGGCGCATCACAGATACGCAGTATTTT. It specifies CASTVDRGRITDTQYF.

The chain links TRBV11-2 to TRBJ2-3; weak D call: TRBD2 (6 bases). From germline, CDR1 is SGHAT and CDR2 FQNNGV. The ends were cut back, 3 bases at V and 3 bases at J, with 10 bases in the middle. The CDR3 has 14 residues. CDR3 nucleotide sequence: TGTGCCAGCAGCTTCGGGAGAGAGACAGATACGCAGTATTTT. Amino acids: CASSFGRETDTQYF.

This chain connects TRBV3-1 (or the pseudogene TRBV3-2) to TRBJ2-7, with no clear D. V lost 1 base and J 0 bases, leaving 7 bases between the germline ends. The CDR3 extends over 14 amino acids. Germline lookup yields CDR1 LGHDT and CDR2 YNNKEL (reference sequence). DNA of the CDR3: TGTGCCAGCAGCCAAGGAGTTACCTCCTACGAGCAGTACTTC. Its translation is CASSQGVTSYEQYF.